This T cell receptor beta chain stems from a study of OX40 agonist ivuxolimab in advanced cancers. In the study overall: Patients were roughly 83% male with ages roughly 20 to 85, mean 60.

Blood was sampled at baseline, cycle 4 day 1, and cycle 7 day 1. This clone appeared a single time. The repertoire was sequenced with immunoSEQ multiplex PCR; TCRdb's copy has only in-frame clones and lacks some. The sample includes roughly 56,000 clones, roughly 89% seen only once; the top ten take around 0.61%. The source is an adult with an advanced solid tumor such as melanoma, head and neck, liver or kidney cancer. Source: CD4+ or CD8+ T cells sorted from blood, taken in a trial of the OX40 agonist ivuxolimab.

In DNA form, the CDR3 reads TGTGCCAGCAGCGAGCCGGGACTATTAGAGCAGTTCTTC. It codes for CASSEPGLLEQFF. The V gene is TRBV28, the J gene TRBJ2-1; 7 bases match TRBD2. CDR3 size: 13 residues. J gave up 10 bases and V 6 bases, and 9 bases lay outside the gene matches. Germline CDR1 and CDR2: MDHEN and SYDVKM.